This T cell receptor (beta chain) was captured in a study of T cell changes during pregnancy in multiple sclerosis. Profiling relied on immunoSEQ multiplex PCR, and the TCRdb table lists in-frame clones only, not all of them. The top ten clones hold roughly 0.58% of a sample with more than 35,000 clones, more than 75% of them seen once. Source: CD4+ T cells from peripheral blood mononuclear cells, taken in the first trimester of pregnancy. The source is a female donor with multiple sclerosis, enrolled in a pregnancy study.

The CDR3 sequence is CASMGRGMAGELFF. CDR3 in DNA: TGTGCCAGCATGGGCAGGGGAATGGCCGGGGAGCTGTTTTTT. The chain combines TRBV6-5 with TRBJ2-2, with D tentatively TRBD1 (6 bases). The CDR3 covers 14 residues. Germline CDR1 MNHEY, CDR2 SVGAGI. V was clipped by 7 bases and J by 6 bases, with 15 bases between them.